This T cell receptor (beta chain) comes out of a study of T cell clusters in autoimmune cytopenias. In the study overall: Per sample, median TRB depth was 51,575 reads, yielding a median around 2,400 distinct clonotypes.

Germline CDR1 GTSNPN, CDR2 SVGIG (reference sequence). CDR3 length: 15 amino acids. This clonotype is identified as medium-sized (0.01 to 0.1%) from frequency. TRB rearrangements were amplified by touch-down multiplex PCR with mixed TRB-A/B primers. TCRdb re-analyzed the multiplex PCR reads; it lists each CDR3 protein once, without DNA. Recorded for this sample: 3,500 or so distinct CDR3 sequences. TRB was amplified from roughly 250 ng of peripheral blood genomic DNA per sample. The same sample was also used in a study of T cell repertoires in aging, cancer and after chemotherapy. Turning to that study: Clear clonal overlap appeared across healthy donor samples taken over several months to years.

The chain carries TRBV30 and TRBJ1-3. The origin of this receptor is a human donor in good health. Material: peripheral blood. CDR3: CAWRGESAAGNTIYF.